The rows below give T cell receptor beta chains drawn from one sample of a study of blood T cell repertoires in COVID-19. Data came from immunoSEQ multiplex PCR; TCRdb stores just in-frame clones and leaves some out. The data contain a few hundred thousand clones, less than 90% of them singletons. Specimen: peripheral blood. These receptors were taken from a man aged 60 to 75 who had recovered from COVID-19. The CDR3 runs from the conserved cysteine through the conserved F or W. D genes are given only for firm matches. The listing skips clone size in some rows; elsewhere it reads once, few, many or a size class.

TGTGCCAGCAGCCAAGATAATTCGCGACAGGGAAGGTTCACTGAAGCTTTCTTT	CASSQDNSRQGRFTEAFF	.	TRBJ1-1	TRBV14	TRBD1
TGTGCCAGCAGCTTAGGCGTTGGGGGGTTCTCAGAGACCCAGTACTTC	CASSLGVGGFSETQYF	.	TRBJ2-5	TRBV11-2	.
TGTGCCAGTAGTGCCCCCAGAGTAGCTGCGAACACAGATACGCAGTATTTT	CASSAPRVAANTDTQYF	few	TRBJ2-3	TRBV19	.
TGTGCCAGCAGCCGGGCCCTCCTTAGGGGCGGCATCAACTATGGCTACACCTTC	CASSRALLRGGINYGYTF	.	TRBJ1-2	TRBV11-2	.
TGTGCCAGCAGTGTCCAAGGAGCTAATGAAAAACTGTTTTTT	CASSVQGANEKLFF	.	TRBJ1-4	TRBV2	.
TGTGCCAGCAGTGAGCGATATAATTCACCCCTCCACTTT	CASSERYNSPLHF	.	TRBJ1-6	TRBV28	.
TGTGCCAGCTCGACCTCAGGGGGTAGCGGGGAGCTGTTTTTT	CASSTSGGSGELFF	.	TRBJ2-2	TRBV27	TRBD1
TGTGCCAGCCGGATGGCAGGAATGAACACTGAAGCTTTCTTT	CASRMAGMNTEAFF	.	TRBJ1-1	TRBV3-1/TRBV3-2	.
TGCGCCAGCAGCGGGGGACGCGGGAGGGCCCTCTACGAGCAGTACTTC	CASSGGRGRALYEQYF	once	TRBJ2-7	TRBV5-1	TRBD2
TGTGCCAGTAGTCAAGCCCCCCCTCAGGGGGCTATGGGGCAGCCCCAGCATTTT	CASSQAPPQGAMGQPQHF	.	TRBJ1-5	TRBV19	TRBD1
TGTGCCAGCAGCTTATCCGCCGGGTCCCAAGAGACCCAGTACTTC	CASSLSAGSQETQYF	.	TRBJ2-5	TRBV7-9	.
TGTGCCAGCAGCTCCGGGACTAGCGGACGAGATACGCAGTATTTT	CASSSGTSGRDTQYF	.	TRBJ2-3	TRBV5-4	TRBD2
TGTGCCAGCAGCCAACGGGGGGGAACAGATACGCAGTATTTT	CASSQRGGTDTQYF	.	TRBJ2-3	TRBV6-5	TRBD2
TGTGCCAGTACCATACAGGGGGTGAACACTGAAGCTTTCTTT	CASTIQGVNTEAFF	few	TRBJ1-1	TRBV19	TRBD1
TGCGCCAGCAGCTTGTTTTCAGAATTGAACACTGAAGCTTTCTTT	CASSLFSELNTEAFF	.	TRBJ1-1	TRBV5-1	.
TGTGCCAGTCGTACCCCAGGGGGCTATGGCTACACCTTC	CASRTPGGYGYTF	.	TRBJ1-2	TRBV19	TRBD1
TGCGCCAGCAGCCCACGGGCTAGCGGGAGAGAGTACACCGGGGAGCTGTTTTTT	CASSPRASGREYTGELFF	.	TRBJ2-2	TRBV5-1	TRBD2
TGCAGTGCTAGGGGGACTTGGGGCTACACCTTC	CSARGTWGYTF	.	TRBJ1-2	TRBV20-1	.
TGTGCCAGTAGTATGTCCGCTAGCACCGATGAGCAGTTCTTC	CASSMSASTDEQFF	.	TRBJ2-1	TRBV19	.
TGTGCCAGCAGGGGGCCCATGATCCCCCTCCACTTT	CASRGPMIPLHF	.	TRBJ1-6	TRBV28	.
TGTGCCAGCAGCGTAGACCCCGGGAGGTTGATGAATGAGCAGTTCTTC	CASSVDPGRLMNEQFF	.	TRBJ2-1	TRBV9	TRBD2
TGTGCCAGCAGCCTCCGGACATCTGGTTCACCCCTCCACTTT	CASSLRTSGSPLHF	.	TRBJ1-6	TRBV3-1/TRBV3-2	.
TGTGCCAGCTCTCCTACAGGGACCTACGAGCAGTACTTC	CASSPTGTYEQYF	.	TRBJ2-7	TRBV18	.
TGCAGCGTTGAAGGCGTCAGGGGGCGGGCAGAGACCCAGTACTTC	CSVEGVRGRAETQYF	.	TRBJ2-5	TRBV29-1	TRBD1
TGCGCCAGCAGCTTGGCCCGAGGACAGGGTCGGAACACCATATATTTT	CASSLARGQGRNTIYF	.	TRBJ1-3	TRBV5-1	TRBD1
TGTGCCAGCAGTTCTAGGGGTAATGAGCAGTTCTTC	CASSSRGNEQFF	.	TRBJ2-1	TRBV5-5	.
TGTGCCAGCAGCTTCGGGACAGGGGTGACTGAAGCTTTCTTT	CASSFGTGVTEAFF	.	TRBJ1-1	TRBV11-2	TRBD1
TGTGCCAGCAGCTCCCCAAATACAGGGGGGAATCAGCCCCAGCATTTT	CASSSPNTGGNQPQHF	.	TRBJ1-5	TRBV7-8	TRBD1
TGTGCCAGCATTAAGGCAGGGGGTTCCTACGAGCAGTACTTC	CASIKAGGSYEQYF	.	TRBJ2-7	TRBV28	TRBD1
TGCGCCAACCAAAAGCCGGGACTAGCGGGGGGGAGCTCCTACAATGAGCAGTTCTTC	CANQKPGLAGGSSYNEQFF	.	TRBJ2-1	TRBV10-1	TRBD2
TGTGCCAGCAGCTCACTGGGAGGGAATAGCAATCAGCCCCAGCATTTT	CASSSLGGNSNQPQHF	.	TRBJ1-5	TRBV7-2	.
TGTGCCATCAGGGACAGGAGCAATCAGCCCCAGCATTTT	CAIRDRSNQPQHF	.	TRBJ1-5	TRBV10-3	TRBD1
TGTGCCAGCAGCTTAGGGACACCGTCTGGAAACACCATATATTTT	CASSLGTPSGNTIYF	.	TRBJ1-3	TRBV7-8	.
TGTGCCAGCAGCCCACAGGGGACGAACACCGGGGAGCTGTTTTTT	CASSPQGTNTGELFF	.	TRBJ2-2	TRBV2	TRBD1
TGTGCCAGCAGTCGTACAGGGAGCTCTGGAAACACCATATATTTT	CASSRTGSSGNTIYF	once	TRBJ1-3	TRBV3-1/TRBV3-2	.
TGTGCCAGCAGCCGGACAGCAAGGGGAACCATGAACACTGAAGCTTTCTTT	CASSRTARGTMNTEAFF	few	TRBJ1-1	TRBV5-4	.
TGCGCCAGCAGCCCTAGGACTAGCGGGCTGCCCGGGGAGCTGTTTTTT	CASSPRTSGLPGELFF	.	TRBJ2-2	TRBV5-1	TRBD2
TGTGCCAGCAGCAACGGACAGGGGCGAGACTATGGCTACACCTTC	CASSNGQGRDYGYTF	.	TRBJ1-2	TRBV6-5	TRBD1
TGTGCCAGCAGGGGGACAGGGAGGAACACTGAAGCTTTCTTT	CASRGTGRNTEAFF	.	TRBJ1-1	TRBV6-5	TRBD1
TGTGCCAGCTCACCGTCGAGTTCTGTTGTGACCGGGGAGCTGTTTTTT	CASSPSSSVVTGELFF	once	TRBJ2-2	TRBV18	.
TGTGCCAGCAGTTATGACTCTAATTCACCCCTCCACTTT	CASSYDSNSPLHF	.	TRBJ1-6	TRBV6-5	.
TGTGCCAGCAGCTCTCTCGGACAGGGTTCAGATACGCAGTATTTT	CASSSLGQGSDTQYF	.	TRBJ2-3	TRBV9	TRBD1
TGTGCCAGCAGTTTAGCGGTGAACAATGAGCAGTTCTTC	CASSLAVNNEQFF	once	TRBJ2-1	TRBV27	.
TGTGCCAGCACCGGGGTGATCGGGGAGCTGTTTTTT	CASTGVIGELFF	.	TRBJ2-2	TRBV6-6	.
TGCGCCAGCAGCCAAAGACAGGGAGTGGGGAAACTGTTTTTT	CASSQRQGVGKLFF	.	TRBJ1-4	TRBV5-1	TRBD1
TGTGCCACCAGCAGATCTCGAGCAGGGGAAGGCTACACCTTC	CATSRSRAGEGYTF	.	TRBJ1-2	TRBV15	.
TGTGCCACCAGTGATCTAGGGGGCATGAACACTGAAGCTTTCTTT	CATSDLGGMNTEAFF	.	TRBJ1-1	TRBV24-1	TRBD1
TGTGCCAGTCGTCGTTCTGGGGCCAACGTCCTGACTTTC	CASRRSGANVLTF	.	TRBJ2-6	TRBV12-3/TRBV12-4	.
TGTGCCACGGGCAGGGGGCGAGAGACCCAGTACTTC	CATGRGRETQYF	.	TRBJ2-5	TRBV15	TRBD1
TGTGCCAGCACGCTGCAGGGAAGGGTCTACGAGCAGTACTTC	CASTLQGRVYEQYF	.	TRBJ2-7	TRBV28	.
TGTGCCAGCAGCCTACAAGAGACCCAGTACTTC	CASSLQETQYF	.	TRBJ2-5	TRBV12-3/TRBV12-4	.
TGTGCTCGGGACAGGGATTTCGATACGCAGTATTTT	CARDRDFDTQYF	.	TRBJ2-3	TRBV30	TRBD1
TGTGCCAGTGGGACACCGTCGCAGTACTTC	CASGTPSQYF	.	TRBJ2-5	TRBV12-3/TRBV12-4	.
TGCAGCATGACAGGGGGCGCGGGAAGTGGCTACACCTTC	CSMTGGAGSGYTF	.	TRBJ1-2	TRBV29-1	TRBD1
TGTGCCAGCAACAAAAGGGGCGGGAGGTCGTCCTACGAGCAGTACTTC	CASNKRGGRSSYEQYF	.	TRBJ2-7	TRBV27	TRBD2
TGTGCCAGCAGCTTGCGGGTGGTGAACACTGAAGCTTTCTTT	CASSLRVVNTEAFF	.	TRBJ1-1	TRBV5-6	.
TGTGCCAGCAGACCCCGGGGTGTCGGCACCGGGGAGCTGTTTTTT	CASRPRGVGTGELFF	.	TRBJ2-2	TRBV7-2	.
TGTGCCAGTAGTACCCTCCTAGCGGTCTCGGGCACCGGGGAGCTGTTTTTT	CASSTLLAVSGTGELFF	.	TRBJ2-2	TRBV19	TRBD2
TGTGCCAGTAGCCAACTAGCGGGCTACAGCTACGAGCAGTACTTC	CASSQLAGYSYEQYF	.	TRBJ2-7	TRBV19	TRBD2
TGTGCCAGCAGGGCAGGGCTCACTGAAGCTTTCTTT	CASRAGLTEAFF	.	TRBJ1-1	TRBV21-1	.